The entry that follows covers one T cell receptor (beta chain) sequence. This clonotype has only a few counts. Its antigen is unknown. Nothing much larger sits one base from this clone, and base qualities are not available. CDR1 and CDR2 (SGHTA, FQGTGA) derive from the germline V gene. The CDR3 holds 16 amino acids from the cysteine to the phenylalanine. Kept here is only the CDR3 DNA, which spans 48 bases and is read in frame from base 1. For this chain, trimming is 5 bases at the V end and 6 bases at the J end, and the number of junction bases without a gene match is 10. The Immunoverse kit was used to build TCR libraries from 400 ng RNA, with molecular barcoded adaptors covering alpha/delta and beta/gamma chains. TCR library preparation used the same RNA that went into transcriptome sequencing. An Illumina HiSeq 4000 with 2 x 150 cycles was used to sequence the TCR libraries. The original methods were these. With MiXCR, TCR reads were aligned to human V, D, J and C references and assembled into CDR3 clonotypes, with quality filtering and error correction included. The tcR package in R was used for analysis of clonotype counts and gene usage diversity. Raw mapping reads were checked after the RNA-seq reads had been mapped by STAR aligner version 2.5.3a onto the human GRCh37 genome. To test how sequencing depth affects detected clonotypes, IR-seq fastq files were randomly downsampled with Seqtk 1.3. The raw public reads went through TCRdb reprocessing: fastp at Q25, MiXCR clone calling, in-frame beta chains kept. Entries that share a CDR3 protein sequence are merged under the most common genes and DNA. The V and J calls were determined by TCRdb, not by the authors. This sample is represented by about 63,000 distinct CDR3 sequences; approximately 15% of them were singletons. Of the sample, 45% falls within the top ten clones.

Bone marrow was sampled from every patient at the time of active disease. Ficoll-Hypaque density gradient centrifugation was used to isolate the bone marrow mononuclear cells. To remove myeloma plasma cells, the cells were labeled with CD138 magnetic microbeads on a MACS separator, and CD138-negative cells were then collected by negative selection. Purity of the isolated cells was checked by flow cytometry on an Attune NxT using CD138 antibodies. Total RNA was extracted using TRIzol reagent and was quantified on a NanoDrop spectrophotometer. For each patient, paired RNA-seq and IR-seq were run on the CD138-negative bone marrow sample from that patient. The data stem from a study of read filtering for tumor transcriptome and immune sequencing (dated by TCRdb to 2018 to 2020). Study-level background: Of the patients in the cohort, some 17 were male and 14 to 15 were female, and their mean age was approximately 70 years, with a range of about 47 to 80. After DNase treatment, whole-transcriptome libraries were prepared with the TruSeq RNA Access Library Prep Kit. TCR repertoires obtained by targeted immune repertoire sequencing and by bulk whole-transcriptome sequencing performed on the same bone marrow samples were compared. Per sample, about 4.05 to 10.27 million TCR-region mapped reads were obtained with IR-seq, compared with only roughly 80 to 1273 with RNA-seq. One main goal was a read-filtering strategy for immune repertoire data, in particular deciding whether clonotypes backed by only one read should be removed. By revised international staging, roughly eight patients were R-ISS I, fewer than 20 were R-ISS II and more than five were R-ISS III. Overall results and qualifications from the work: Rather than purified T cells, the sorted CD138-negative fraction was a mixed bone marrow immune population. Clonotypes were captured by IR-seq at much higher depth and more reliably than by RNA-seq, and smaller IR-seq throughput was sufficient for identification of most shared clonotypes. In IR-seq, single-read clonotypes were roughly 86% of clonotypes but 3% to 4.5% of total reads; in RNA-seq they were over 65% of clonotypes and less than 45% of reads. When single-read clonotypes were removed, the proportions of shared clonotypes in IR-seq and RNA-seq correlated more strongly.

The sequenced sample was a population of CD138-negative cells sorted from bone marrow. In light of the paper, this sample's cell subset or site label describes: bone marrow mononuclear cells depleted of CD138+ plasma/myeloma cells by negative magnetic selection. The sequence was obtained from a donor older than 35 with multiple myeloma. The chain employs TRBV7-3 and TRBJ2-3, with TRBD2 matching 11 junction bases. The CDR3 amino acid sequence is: CASSPLAGGTGDTQYF. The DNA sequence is TGTGCCAGCAGCCCCTTAGCGGGAGGGACGGGGGATACGCAGTATTTT.